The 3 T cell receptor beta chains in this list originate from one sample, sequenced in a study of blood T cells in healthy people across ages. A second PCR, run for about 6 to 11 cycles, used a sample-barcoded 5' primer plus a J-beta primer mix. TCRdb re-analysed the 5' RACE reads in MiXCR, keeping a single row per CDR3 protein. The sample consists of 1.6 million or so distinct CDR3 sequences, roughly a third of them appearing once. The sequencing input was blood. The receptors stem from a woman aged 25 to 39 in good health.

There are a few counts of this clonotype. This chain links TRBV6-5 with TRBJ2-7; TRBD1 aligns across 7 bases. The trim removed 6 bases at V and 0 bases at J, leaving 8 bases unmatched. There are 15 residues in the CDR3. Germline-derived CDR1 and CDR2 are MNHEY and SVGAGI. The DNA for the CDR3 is TGTGCCAGCAGAGATATGACAGGGAGCTCCTACGAGCAGTACTTC. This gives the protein CASRDMTGSSYEQYF.

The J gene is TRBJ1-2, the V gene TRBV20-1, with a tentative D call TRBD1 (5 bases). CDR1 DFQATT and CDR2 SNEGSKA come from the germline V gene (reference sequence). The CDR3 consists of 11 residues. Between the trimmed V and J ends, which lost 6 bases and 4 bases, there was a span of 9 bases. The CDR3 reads CSAGTGYGYTF. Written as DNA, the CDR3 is TGCAGTGCGGGGACGGGCTATGGCTACACCTTC.

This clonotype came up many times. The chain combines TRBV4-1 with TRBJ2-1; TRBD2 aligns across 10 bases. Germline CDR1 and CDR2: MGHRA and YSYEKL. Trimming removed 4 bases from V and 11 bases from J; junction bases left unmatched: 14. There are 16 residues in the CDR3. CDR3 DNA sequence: TGCGCCAGCAGCCTTACCGCCGGACTAGCGGATTTCCAGCAGTTCTTC. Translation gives CASSLTAGLADFQQFF.